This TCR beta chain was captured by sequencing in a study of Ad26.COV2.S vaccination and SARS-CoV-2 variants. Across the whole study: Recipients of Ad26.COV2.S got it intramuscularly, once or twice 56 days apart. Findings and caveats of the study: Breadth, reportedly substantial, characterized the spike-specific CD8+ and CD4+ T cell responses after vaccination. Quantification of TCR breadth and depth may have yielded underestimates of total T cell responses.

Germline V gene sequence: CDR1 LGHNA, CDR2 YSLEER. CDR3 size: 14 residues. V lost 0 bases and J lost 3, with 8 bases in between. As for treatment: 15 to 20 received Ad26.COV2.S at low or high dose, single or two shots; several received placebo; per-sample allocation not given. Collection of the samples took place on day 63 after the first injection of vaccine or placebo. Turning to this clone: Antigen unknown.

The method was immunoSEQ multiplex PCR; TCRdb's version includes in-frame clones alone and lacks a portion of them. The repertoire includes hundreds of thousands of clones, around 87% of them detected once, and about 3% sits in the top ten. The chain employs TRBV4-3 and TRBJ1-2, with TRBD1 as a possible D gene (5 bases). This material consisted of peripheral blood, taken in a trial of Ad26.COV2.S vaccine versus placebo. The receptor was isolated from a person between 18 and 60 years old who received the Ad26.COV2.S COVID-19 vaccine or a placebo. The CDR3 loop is CASSQDVGDYGYTF. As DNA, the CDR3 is TGCGCCAGCAGCCAAGATGTGGGGGACTATGGCTACACCTTC.